One TCR beta chain is described in this entry. Its antigen is not yet known. No base quality information exists; no much larger clone differs at one position. Receptors were amplified or captured by 5' RACE. The instrument given in TCRdb is Illumina HiSeq 2500. A second PCR of about 6 to 11 cycles was performed with a sample-barcoded 5' primer and a J-beta primer mix. Each TCR beta cDNA molecule received a unique molecular identifier from a template-switch 5' adaptor carrying 12 random nucleotides. Each sample yielded at least 2.5 million CDR3-containing paired-end reads. All of the RNA was converted into first-strand cDNA using the Mint cDNA synthesis kit, with a TRBC-specific oligonucleotide serving as the primer. All cDNA was treated with uracil-DNA glycosylase and then went through a first 18-cycle PCR with the universal primers M1SS and BC2_uni_R. For the original study's pipeline: For normalization, 1 million high-quality reads, each with a distinct molecular identifier, were randomly selected from each sample. Reads with shared molecular identifiers were discarded instead of being binned into consensus sequences. MiTCR, run with a Q25 quality threshold and the strictest error-elimination algorithm, handled CDR3 identification, clonotype clustering and error correction. A nonparametric unseen species model with Euler transformation was used to estimate lower-bound total TCR beta diversity. The public reads were reanalyzed by TCRdb: fastp trimming at Q25, MiXCR alignment, in-frame beta chains only. CDR3 protein sequences are deduplicated, and each keeps its most common genes and DNA. The V and J calls reflect TCRdb's pipeline rather than the authors' work. Here the sample has 540,000 or so distinct CDR3 sequences; around 50% occur a single time. The ten most abundant clones make up roughly 25% of the sample.

The donors were a few dozen Caucasian individuals from Russia, aged roughly 6 to 100 years, who were systemically healthy. Roughly 9.5 milliliters of peripheral blood were drawn from each donor into EDTA-treated Vacutainer tubes. PBMCs were isolated by Ficoll-Paque density-gradient centrifugation, with at least 7 million obtained per sample. Total RNA, at least 5.5 micrograms per sample, was extracted from PBMCs with Trizol reagent. Naive CD45RAhigh/CD27high T cell percentages were measured by flow cytometry on a PBMC aliquot from every donor. The record originates from a study of blood T cells in healthy people across ages (dated by TCRdb to 2015 to 2017). Broadly, across the study: In model experiments, template switching captured about one uniquely barcoded TCR beta cDNA molecule for every two T cells. To track age-related changes in TCR beta repertoire diversity, the study relied on deep sequencing normalized with unique cDNA molecular identifiers. Four age groups were formed from the donors: young (average approximately 15 years), middle-aged (around 41), aged (roughly 56) and long-lived (roughly 88). To avoid experimental bias, donors of different ages were randomly spread across the sequencing lanes. For two donors (one aged 18 to 30 and one aged 80 or older), the study analyzed two additional independent replicas of 1 million unique cDNA reads from the same blood draw.

V is clipped by 5 bases and J by 6 bases, and the sequence between their germline boundaries is 10 bases long. The CDR3 spans 13 residues, from the cysteine through the phenylalanine. The only DNA kept is the CDR3, 39 bases in frame from the first base. CDR1 is given as KGHDR and CDR2 as SFDVKD, both from the germline V gene. General conclusions and limits of the study: Since profiling was done on bulk unsorted PBMCs, naive and antigen-experienced compartments could not be conclusively compared. Observed TCR beta diversity per million T cells fell roughly linearly with age, and a significant reduction was already apparent by age approximately 40. Because the CMV infection status of the donors was unknown, age-related changes in expanded clonotypes may potentially have been confounded. The long-lived group showed more naive CD4+ T cells, fewer expanded clones and increased TCR diversity than the aged group, suggesting age selection. Total diversity estimates from one million sequenced T cells were considered lower bounds and underestimates. Observed TCR beta diversity correlated strongly with the percentage of naive T cells measured by flow cytometry.

The chain uses TRBV24-1 and TRBJ2-1; there is no confident call for the D gene. The source is a man older than 75 in good health. Sequenced sample: blood. The CDR3 corresponds to CATSGNSPNEQFF. The sequence in DNA is TGTGCCACCAGTGGTAATAGCCCCAATGAGCAGTTCTTC.